The rows below give T cell receptor beta chains drawn from one sample of a study of beta chain features in type 1 diabetes. Clones were read by immunoSEQ multiplex PCR, and TCRdb kept only the in-frame ones, dropping some. The sample consists of roughly 150,000 clones, under 9.5% of them appearing once. The sequenced material came from central memory CD4+ T cells from blood. Receptors were obtained from a man aged 18 to 35 with type 1 diabetes. Each CDR3 is given with its conserved first and last residue. A D gene is named only where the DNA matches it firmly. The size of a clone is reported for some rows only, either as once, few or many, or as a class for expanded clones.

-	TRBV4-1	few	TRBJ1-4	TGCGCCAGCAGCCAGCGCGCGACTGCTGCTAATGAAAAACTGTTTTTT	CASSQRATAANEKLFF
-	TRBV6-5	few	TRBJ2-7	TGTGCCAGCAGCCGCTACGCCCGAGGGGGCTACGAGCAGTACTTC	CASSRYARGGYEQYF
-	TRBV18	few	TRBJ2-5	TGTGCCAGCTCACTACAGGCAGGGGAGACCCAGTACTTC	CASSLQAGETQYF
-	TRBV5-6	-	TRBJ1-1	TGTGCCAGCAGCTTGGGCTTAACTCTGCACACTGAAGCTTTCTTT	CASSLGLTLHTEAFF
TRBD2	TRBV27	-	TRBJ2-5	TGTGCCAGCAGTCCAAAGACTAGCGGGAGCACGGGAGGGGAGACCCAGTACTTC	CASSPKTSGSTGGETQYF
-	TRBV5-1	few	TRBJ2-7	TGCGCCAGCAGCTTGGTGGCAGGCCGATTGGAAGAGCAGTACTTC	CASSLVAGRLEEQYF
-	TRBV5-4	few	TRBJ2-1	TGTGCCAGCAGCAAAAGTTCTTCAACTAAACGGGGTGAGCAGTTCTTC	CASSKSSSTKRGEQFF
-	TRBV5-4	-	TRBJ1-2	TGTGCCAGCAGCCAGAAAGGTGGGGGGTCCAACTATGGCTACACCTTC	CASSQKGGGSNYGYTF
TRBD1	TRBV5-1	-	TRBJ2-7	TGCGCCAGCAGCGCCGGACAGGAGTTCTCCTACGAGCAGTACTTC	CASSAGQEFSYEQYF
-	TRBV7-2	-	TRBJ1-2	TGTGCCAGCAGCGAGGATCCACTAACCTATGGCTACACCTTC	CASSEDPLTYGYTF
-	TRBV5-6	few	TRBJ1-5	TGTGCCAGCAGCCGATGGTCGGGGTATCAGCCCCAGCATTTT	CASSRWSGYQPQHF
TRBD1	TRBV4-1	-	TRBJ1-6	TGCGCCAGCAGCCAAGTAAGGACAGGGACGTGGAATTCACCCCTCCACTTT	CASSQVRTGTWNSPLHF
-	TRBV9	-	TRBJ2-7	TGTGCCAGCAGCGTCGGGACTCCCGAGCCCCACGAGCAGTACTTC	CASSVGTPEPHEQYF
TRBD1	TRBV6-5	-	TRBJ1-2	TGTGCCAGCAGTTCCCTAGGGACAGCTAACTATGGCTACACCTTC	CASSSLGTANYGYTF
-	TRBV11-2	few	TRBJ2-5	TGTGCCAGCAGCCTTGCGAAAGAGACCCAGTACTTC	CASSLAKETQYF
TRBD2	TRBV29-1	-	TRBJ2-3	TGCAGCGTTGAAAGGCTAGCGGGGGGCACAGATACGCAGTATTTT	CSVERLAGGTDTQYF
TRBD1	TRBV15	-	TRBJ2-1	TGTGCCACCAGCAGTGGAGGACAGGCCGCCAATGAGCAGTTCTTC	CATSSGGQAANEQFF